Each of the 5 T cell receptor beta chains below was sequenced from the same sample in a study of blood T cell repertoires in COVID-19. TCRdb's table, derived via immunoSEQ multiplex PCR, lists solely in-frame clones and lacks some. The data show 250,000 to 300,000 clones, roughly 86% seen once. Material for sequencing was PBMCs or T cells enriched from blood (not recorded which). These receptors were taken from a woman aged 45-60 years who had been exposed to COVID-19.

This clone was counted only a few times. The V and J genes are TRBV4-2 and TRBJ2-1, with D perhaps matching TRBD1 (6 bases). The germline CDR1 and CDR2 sequences are LGHNA and YNFKEQ. This CDR3 comprises 14 residues. V lost 3 bases and J 10 bases, leaving 16 bases between the germline ends. The CDR3 is CASSHDTDRFEQFF. CDR3 bases: TGTGCCAGCAGCCATGATACTGACAGGTTCGAGCAGTTCTTC.

To note about this clone: The same CDR3 also results from other DNA sequences found in this sample. V gene TRBV5-1 combines with J gene TRBJ1-2; TRBD1 is a possible D gene (6 bases). CDR1 and CDR2 (germline): SGHRS, YFSETQ. The CDR3 covers 14 residues. The V gene lost 0 bases and the J gene lost 2 bases, with 8 bases spanning the gap. CDR3 residues: CASSLVGQNYGYTF. CDR3 DNA: TGCGCCAGCAGCTTGGTGGGACAAAACTATGGCTACACCTTC. Using reference TRBV5-1 and TRBJ1-2 for the parts outside the CDR3, the full variable domain is KAGVTQTPRYLIKTRGQQVTLSCSPISGHRSVSWYQQTPGQGLQFLFEYFSETQRNKGNFPGRFSGRQFSNSRSEMNVSTLELGDSALYLCASSLVGQNYGYTFGSGTRLTVV.

The CDR3 nucleotides are TGTGCCAGCAGTCCCGCCCCGGGACAGAGCTATGGCTACACCTTC. Its translation is CASSPAPGQSYGYTF. The chain links TRBV28 to TRBJ1-2, with 7 bases aligning to TRBD1. J lost 4 bases, V lost 5 bases, and 10 bases had no gene match. The germline V gene encodes CDR1 MDHEN and CDR2 SYDVKM. The CDR3 runs 15 residues.

This chain uses TRBV19 with TRBJ2-1, with 8 bases fitting TRBD1. This CDR3 region has 15 residues. Germline lookup yields CDR1 LNHDA and CDR2 SQIVND (reference sequence). J lost 5 bases, V lost 1 base, and 4 bases had no gene match. The CDR3 DNA sequence: TGTGCCAGTAGTATAGGGACAGGGAACCACAATGAGCAGTTCTTC. Translating gives CASSIGTGNHNEQFF.

This clone occurred once. The genes are TRBV28 and TRBJ2-7; D remains unclear. The CDR3 covers 16 residues. Trimming pared 5 bases from V and 2 bases from J, leaving 19 bases between. Looked up from germline, CDR1 is MDHEN and CDR2 is SYDVKM. The CDR3 spells CASSRLTLYYTYEQYF. The CDR3 coding sequence is TGTGCCAGCAGTCGGCTAACTCTATACTACACCTACGAGCAGTACTTC.